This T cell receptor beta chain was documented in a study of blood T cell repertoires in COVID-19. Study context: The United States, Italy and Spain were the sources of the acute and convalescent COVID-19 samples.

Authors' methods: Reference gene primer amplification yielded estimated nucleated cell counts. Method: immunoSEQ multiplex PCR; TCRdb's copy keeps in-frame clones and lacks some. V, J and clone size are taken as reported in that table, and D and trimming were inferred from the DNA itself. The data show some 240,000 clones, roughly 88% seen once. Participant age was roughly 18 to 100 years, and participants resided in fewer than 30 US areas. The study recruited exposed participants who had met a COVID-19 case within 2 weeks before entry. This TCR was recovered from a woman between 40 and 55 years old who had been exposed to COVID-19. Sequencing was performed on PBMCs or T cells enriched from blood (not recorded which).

CDR3 protein: CASSLGQLSGNTIYF. Here the CDR3 DNA reads TGTGCCAGCAGTTTGGGGCAACTATCTGGAAACACCATATATTTT. The rearrangement links TRBV28 to TRBJ1-3; D is possibly TRBD1 (5 bases). The CDR3 is 15 amino acids. V lost 3 bases and J lost 1, with 10 bases in between. CDR1 and CDR2 from the germline V gene are MDHEN and SYDVKM.